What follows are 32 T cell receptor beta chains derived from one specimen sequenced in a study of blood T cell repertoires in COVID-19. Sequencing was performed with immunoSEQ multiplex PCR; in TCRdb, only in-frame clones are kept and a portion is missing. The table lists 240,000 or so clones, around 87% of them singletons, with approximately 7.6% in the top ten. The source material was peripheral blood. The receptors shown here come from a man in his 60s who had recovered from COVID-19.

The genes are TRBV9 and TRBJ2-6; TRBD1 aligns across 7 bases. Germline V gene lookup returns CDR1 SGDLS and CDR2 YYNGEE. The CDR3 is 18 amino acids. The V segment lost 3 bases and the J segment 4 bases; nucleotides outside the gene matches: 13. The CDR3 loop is CASSALLGQRAGANVLTF. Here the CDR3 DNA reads TGTGCCAGCAGCGCTCTATTGGGACAGAGGGCCGGGGCCAACGTCCTGACTTTC.

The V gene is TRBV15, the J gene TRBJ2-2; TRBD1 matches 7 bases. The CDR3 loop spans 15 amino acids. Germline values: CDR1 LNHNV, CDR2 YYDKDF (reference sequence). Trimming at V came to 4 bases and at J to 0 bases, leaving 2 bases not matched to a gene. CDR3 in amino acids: CATSNRGANTGELFF. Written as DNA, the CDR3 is TGTGCCACCAGCAACAGGGGAGCGAACACCGGGGAGCTGTTTTTT.

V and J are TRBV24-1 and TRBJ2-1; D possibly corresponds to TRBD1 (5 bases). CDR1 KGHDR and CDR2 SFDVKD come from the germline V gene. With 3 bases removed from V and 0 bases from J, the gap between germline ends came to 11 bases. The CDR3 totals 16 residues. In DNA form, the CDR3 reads TGTGCCACCAGTGATGACAGAACCTTCTCCTACAATGAGCAGTTCTTC. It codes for CATSDDRTFSYNEQFF.

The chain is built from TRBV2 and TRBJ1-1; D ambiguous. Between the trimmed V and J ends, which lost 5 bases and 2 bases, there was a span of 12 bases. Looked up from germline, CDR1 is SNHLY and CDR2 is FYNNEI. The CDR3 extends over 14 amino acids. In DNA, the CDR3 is TGTGCCAGCAGTATGAAGACTCTAAACACTGAAGCTTTCTTT. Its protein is CASSMKTLNTEAFF.

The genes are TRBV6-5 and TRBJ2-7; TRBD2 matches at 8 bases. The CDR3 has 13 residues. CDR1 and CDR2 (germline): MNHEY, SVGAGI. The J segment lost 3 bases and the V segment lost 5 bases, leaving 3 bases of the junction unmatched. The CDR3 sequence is CASSNSGGYEQYV. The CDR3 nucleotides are TGTGCCAGCAGTAACAGCGGGGGCTACGAGCAGTACGTC.

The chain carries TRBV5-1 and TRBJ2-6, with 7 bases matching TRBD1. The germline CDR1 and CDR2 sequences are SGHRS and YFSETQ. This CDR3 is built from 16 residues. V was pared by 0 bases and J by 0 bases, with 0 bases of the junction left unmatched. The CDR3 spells CASSLAGGSGANVLTF. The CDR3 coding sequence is TGCGCCAGCAGCTTGGCAGGGGGCTCTGGGGCCAACGTCCTGACTTTC.

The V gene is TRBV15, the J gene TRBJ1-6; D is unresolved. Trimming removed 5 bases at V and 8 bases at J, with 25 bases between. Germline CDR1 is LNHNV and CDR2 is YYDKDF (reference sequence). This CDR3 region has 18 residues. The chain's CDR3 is CATSPKFPGGGGYSPLHF. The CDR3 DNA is TGTGCCACCAGCCCCAAATTTCCCGGAGGCGGAGGGTATTCACCCCTCCACTTT.

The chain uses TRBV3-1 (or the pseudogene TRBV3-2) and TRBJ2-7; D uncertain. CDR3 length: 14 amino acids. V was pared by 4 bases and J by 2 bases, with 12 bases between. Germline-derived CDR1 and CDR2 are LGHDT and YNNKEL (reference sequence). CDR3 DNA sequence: TGTGCCAGCAGCCGAGGTTACGGCACCTACGAGCAGTACTTC. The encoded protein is CASSRGYGTYEQYF.

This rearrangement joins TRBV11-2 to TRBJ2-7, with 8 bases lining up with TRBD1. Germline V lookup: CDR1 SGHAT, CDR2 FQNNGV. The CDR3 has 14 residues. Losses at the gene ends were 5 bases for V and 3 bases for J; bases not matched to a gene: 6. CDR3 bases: TGTGCCAGCAGCCAATTCGGACAGGGCTACGAGCAGTACTTC. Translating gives CASSQFGQGYEQYF. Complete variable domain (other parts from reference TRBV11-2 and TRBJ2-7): EAGVAQSPRYKIIEKRQSVAFWCNPISGHATLYWYQQILGQGPKLLIQFQNNGVVDDSQLPKDRFSAERLKGVDSTLKIQPAKLEDSAVYLCASSQFGQGYEQYFGPGTRLTVT.

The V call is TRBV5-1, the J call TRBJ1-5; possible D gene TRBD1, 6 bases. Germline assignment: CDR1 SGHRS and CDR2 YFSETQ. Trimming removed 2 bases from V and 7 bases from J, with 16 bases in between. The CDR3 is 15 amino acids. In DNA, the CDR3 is TGCGCCAGCAGCTTATCGGGGGGCGAGAGGCAGCCCCAGCATTTT. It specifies CASSLSGGERQPQHF.

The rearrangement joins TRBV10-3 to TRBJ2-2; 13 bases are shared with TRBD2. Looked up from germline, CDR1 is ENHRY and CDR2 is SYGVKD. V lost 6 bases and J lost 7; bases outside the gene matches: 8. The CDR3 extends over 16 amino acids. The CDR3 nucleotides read TGTGCCATCAGGGCAGGACTAGCGGGGGAGGTCGGGGAGCTGTTTTTT. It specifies CAIRAGLAGEVGELFF.

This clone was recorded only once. The DNA for the CDR3 is TGTGCCAGCAGCCCAGGGGTGGGTACTAATGAAAAACTGTTTTTT. It encodes CASSPGVGTNEKLFF. This chain uses TRBV3-1 (or the pseudogene TRBV3-2) with TRBJ1-4; tentatively, D is TRBD1 (6 bases). Per the germline V gene, CDR1 is LGHDT and CDR2 is YNNKEL (reference sequence). The CDR3 is 15 residues long. Trimming shortened V by 4 bases and J by 2 bases, and 11 bases separated the two germline ends.

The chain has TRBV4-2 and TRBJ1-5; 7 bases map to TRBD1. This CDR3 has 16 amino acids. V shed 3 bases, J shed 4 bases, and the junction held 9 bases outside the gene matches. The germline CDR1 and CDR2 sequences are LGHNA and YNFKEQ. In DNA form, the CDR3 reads TGTGCCAGCAGCCAGGAAAGACAGGGCTGGAATCAGCCCCAGCATTTT. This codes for CASSQERQGWNQPQHF.

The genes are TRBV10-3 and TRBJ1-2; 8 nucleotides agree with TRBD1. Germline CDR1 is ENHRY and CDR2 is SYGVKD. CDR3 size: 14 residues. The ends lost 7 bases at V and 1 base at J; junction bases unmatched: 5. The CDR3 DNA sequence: TGTGCCATCAACAGGGGGTACCTTAACTATGGCTACACCTTC. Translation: CAINRGYLNYGYTF.

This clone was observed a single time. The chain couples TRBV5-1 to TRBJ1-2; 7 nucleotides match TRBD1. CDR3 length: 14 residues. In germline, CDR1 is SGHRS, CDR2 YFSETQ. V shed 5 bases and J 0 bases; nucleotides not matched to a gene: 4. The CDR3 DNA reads TGCGCCAGCAGACTGACAGGGCCTAACTATGGCTACACCTTC. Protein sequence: CASRLTGPNYGYTF.

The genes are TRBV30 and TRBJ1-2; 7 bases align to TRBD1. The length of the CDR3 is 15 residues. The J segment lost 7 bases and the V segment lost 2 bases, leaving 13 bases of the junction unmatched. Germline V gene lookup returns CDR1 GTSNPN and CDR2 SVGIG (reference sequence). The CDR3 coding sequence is TGTGCCTGGAGTCTTGGGACAGCCTCATTCTCTGGCTACACCTTC. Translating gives CAWSLGTASFSGYTF.

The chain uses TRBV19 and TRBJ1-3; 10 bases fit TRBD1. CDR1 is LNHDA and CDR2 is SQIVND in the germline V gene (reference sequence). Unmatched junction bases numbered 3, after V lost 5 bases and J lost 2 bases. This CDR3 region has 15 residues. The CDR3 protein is CASSAGTGAGNTIYF. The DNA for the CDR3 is TGTGCCAGTAGTGCCGGGACAGGGGCTGGAAACACCATATATTTT.

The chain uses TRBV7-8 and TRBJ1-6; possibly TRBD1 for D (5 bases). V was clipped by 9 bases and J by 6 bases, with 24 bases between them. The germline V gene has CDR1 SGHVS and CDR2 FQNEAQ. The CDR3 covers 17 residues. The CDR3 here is CASRTRSGDSRNSPLHF. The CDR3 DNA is TGTGCCAGTAGGACCCGATCCGGAGACAGCCGTAATTCACCCCTCCACTTT.

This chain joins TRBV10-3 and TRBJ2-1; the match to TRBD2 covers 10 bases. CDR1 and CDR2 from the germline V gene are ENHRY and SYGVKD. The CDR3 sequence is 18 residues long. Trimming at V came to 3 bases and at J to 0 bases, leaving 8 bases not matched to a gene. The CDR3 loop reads CAISDPSGGPSSYNEQFF. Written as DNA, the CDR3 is TGTGCCATCAGTGATCCTAGCGGGGGCCCCAGCTCCTACAATGAGCAGTTCTTC.

The CDR3 DNA reads TGTGCCAGCAGTACGGGACAGAACTATGGCTACACCTTC. This codes for CASSTGQNYGYTF. The chain uses TRBV6-5 and TRBJ1-2; TRBD1 matches at 7 bases. The CDR3 consists of 13 residues. With V trimmed by 5 bases and J by 2 bases, 2 bases remained unmatched. CDR1 is MNHEY, CDR2 SVGAGI, per germline.

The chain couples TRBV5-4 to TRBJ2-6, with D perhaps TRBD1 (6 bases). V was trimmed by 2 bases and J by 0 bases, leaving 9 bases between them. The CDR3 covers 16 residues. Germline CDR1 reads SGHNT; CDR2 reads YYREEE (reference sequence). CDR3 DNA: TGTGCCAGCAGCTTCGGACAGTTCTCTGGGGCCAACGTCCTGACTTTC. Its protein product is CASSFGQFSGANVLTF.

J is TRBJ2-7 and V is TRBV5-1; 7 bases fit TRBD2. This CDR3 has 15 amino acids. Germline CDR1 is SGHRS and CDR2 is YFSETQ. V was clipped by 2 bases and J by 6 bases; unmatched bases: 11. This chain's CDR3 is CASSFGLGLVSEQYF. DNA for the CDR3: TGCGCCAGCAGCTTTGGACTAGGATTAGTCTCCGAGCAGTACTTC.

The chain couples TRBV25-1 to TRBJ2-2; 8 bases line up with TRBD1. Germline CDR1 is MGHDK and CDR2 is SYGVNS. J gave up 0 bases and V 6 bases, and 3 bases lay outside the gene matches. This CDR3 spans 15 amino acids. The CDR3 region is CASRGTGTNTGELFF. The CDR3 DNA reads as TGTGCCAGCAGGGGGACAGGAACGAACACCGGGGAGCTGTTTTTT.

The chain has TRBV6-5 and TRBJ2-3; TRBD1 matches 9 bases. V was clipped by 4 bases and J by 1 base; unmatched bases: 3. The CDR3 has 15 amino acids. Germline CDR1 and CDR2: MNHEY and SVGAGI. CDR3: CASSLTGGRTDTQYF. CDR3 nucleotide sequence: TGTGCCAGCAGTTTAACAGGGGGCCGCACAGATACGCAGTATTTT.

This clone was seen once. The CDR3 DNA reads as TGTGCCAGCAGCCAGGGGACAGGGGGCCGATCTAATGAAAAACTGTTTTTT. It specifies CASSQGTGGRSNEKLFF. The chain is built from TRBV7-8 and TRBJ1-4, with 12 bases matching TRBD1. CDR1 SGHVS and CDR2 FQNEAQ come from the germline V gene. The ends lost 5 bases at V and 3 bases at J; junction bases unmatched: 7. The CDR3 loop spans 17 amino acids.

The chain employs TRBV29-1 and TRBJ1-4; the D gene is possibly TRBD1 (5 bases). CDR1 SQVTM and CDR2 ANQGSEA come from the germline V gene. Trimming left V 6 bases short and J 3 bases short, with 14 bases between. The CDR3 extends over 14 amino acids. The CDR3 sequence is CSVGKTAPNEKLFF. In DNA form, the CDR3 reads TGCAGCGTGGGGAAGACAGCGCCTAATGAAAAACTGTTTTTT.

The chain's CDR3 is CASNQWNTEAFF. The CDR3, as DNA: TGTGCCAGCAACCAGTGGAACACTGAAGCTTTCTTT. The V and J genes are TRBV7-8 and TRBJ1-1; D remains unclear. V dropped 7 bases and J dropped 1 base, with 7 bases sitting between them. The CDR3 spans 12 residues. Germline V gene lookup returns CDR1 SGHVS and CDR2 FQNEAQ. Variable domain in full (rest from reference TRBV7-8 and TRBJ1-1): GAGVSQSPRYKVAKRGQDVALRCDPISGHVSLFWYQQALGQGPEFLTYFQNEAQLDKSGLPSDRFFAERPEGSVSTLKIQRTQQEDSAVYLCASNQWNTEAFFGQGTRLTVV.

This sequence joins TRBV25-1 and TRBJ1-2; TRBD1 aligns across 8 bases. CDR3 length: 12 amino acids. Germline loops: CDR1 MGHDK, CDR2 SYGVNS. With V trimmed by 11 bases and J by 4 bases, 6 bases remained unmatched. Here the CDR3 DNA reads TGTGCCGCACAGGGGGACGGCTATGGCTACACCTTC. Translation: CAAQGDGYGYTF.

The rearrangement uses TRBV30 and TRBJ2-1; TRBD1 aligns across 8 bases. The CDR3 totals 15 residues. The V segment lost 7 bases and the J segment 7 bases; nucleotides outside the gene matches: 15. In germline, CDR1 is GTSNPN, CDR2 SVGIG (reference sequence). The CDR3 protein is CAYSGGMNWFNEQFF. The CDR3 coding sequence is TGTGCCTATTCAGGGGGCATGAATTGGTTTAATGAGCAGTTCTTC. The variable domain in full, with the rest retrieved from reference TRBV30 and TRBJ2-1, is SQTIHQWPATLVQPVGSPLSLECTVEGTSNPNLYWYRQAAGRGLQLLFYSVGIGQISSEVPQNLSASRPQDRQFILSSKKLLLSDSGFYLCAYSGGMNWFNEQFFGPGTRLTVL.

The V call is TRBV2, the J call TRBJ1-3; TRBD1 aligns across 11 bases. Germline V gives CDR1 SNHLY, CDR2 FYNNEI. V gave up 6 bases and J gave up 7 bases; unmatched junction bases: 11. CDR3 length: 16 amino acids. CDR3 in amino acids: CASSGDRGNLGNTIYF. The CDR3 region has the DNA TGTGCCAGCAGCGGGGACAGGGGGAATTTGGGGAACACCATATATTTT.

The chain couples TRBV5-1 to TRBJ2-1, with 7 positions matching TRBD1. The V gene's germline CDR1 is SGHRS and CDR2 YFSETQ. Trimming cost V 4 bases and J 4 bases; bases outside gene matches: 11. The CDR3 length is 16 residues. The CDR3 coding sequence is TGCGCCAGCAGCCCCACCCCCGGGACAGAATACAATGAGCAGTTCTTC. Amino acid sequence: CASSPTPGTEYNEQFF.

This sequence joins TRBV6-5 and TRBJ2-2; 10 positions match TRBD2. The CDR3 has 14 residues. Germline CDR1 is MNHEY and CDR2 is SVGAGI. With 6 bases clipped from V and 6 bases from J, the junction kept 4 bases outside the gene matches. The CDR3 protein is CASRASGGPGELFF. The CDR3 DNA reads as TGTGCCAGCAGGGCTAGCGGGGGTCCCGGGGAGCTGTTTTTT.